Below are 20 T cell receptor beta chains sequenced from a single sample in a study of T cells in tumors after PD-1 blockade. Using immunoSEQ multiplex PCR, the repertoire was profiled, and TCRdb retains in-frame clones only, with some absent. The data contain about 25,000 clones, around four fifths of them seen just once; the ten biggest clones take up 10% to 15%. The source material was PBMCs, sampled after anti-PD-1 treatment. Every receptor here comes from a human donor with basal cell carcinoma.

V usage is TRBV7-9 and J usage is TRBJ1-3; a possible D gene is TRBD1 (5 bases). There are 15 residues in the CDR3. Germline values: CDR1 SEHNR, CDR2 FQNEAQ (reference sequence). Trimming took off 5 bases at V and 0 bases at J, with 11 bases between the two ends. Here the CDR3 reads CASSKGEASGNTIYF. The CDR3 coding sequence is TGTGCCAGCAGCAAAGGGGAGGCCTCTGGAAACACCATATATTTT.

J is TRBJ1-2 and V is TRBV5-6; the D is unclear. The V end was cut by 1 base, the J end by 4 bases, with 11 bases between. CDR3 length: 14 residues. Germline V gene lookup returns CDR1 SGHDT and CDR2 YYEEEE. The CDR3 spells CASSLWEGSYGYTF. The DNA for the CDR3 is TGTGCCAGCAGCTTGTGGGAGGGAAGCTATGGCTACACCTTC.

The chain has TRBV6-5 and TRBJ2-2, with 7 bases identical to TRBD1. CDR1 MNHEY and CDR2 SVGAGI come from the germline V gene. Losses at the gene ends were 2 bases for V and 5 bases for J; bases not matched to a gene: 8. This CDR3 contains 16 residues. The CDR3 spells CASSYRTGVGTGELFF. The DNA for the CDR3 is TGTGCCAGCAGTTACCGAACAGGGGTAGGGACCGGGGAGCTGTTTTTT.

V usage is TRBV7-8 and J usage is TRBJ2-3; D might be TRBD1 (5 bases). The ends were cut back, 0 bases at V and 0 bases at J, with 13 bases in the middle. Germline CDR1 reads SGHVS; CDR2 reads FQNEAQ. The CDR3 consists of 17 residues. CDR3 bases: TGTGCCAGCAGCTTAGCGGGCCGACAGCTGAGCACAGATACGCAGTATTTT. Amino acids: CASSLAGRQLSTDTQYF.

CDR3 bases: TGTGCCAGCAGCCAAGCCCAGGGACTAGCGGGGGGCACAGATACGCAGTATTTT. Translation gives CASSQAQGLAGGTDTQYF. V gene TRBV4-2 combines with J gene TRBJ2-3; 14 bases line up with TRBD2. Losses at the gene ends were 1 base for V and 1 base for J; bases not matched to a gene: 4. CDR1 and CDR2 (germline): LGHNA, YNFKEQ. The CDR3 contains 18 residues.

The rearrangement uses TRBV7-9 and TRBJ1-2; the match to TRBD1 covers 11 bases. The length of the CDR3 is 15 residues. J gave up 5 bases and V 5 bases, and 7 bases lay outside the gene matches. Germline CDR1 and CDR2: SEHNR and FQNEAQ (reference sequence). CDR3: CASSDVGTGGYGYTF. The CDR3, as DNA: TGTGCCAGCAGCGATGTGGGGACAGGGGGTTATGGCTACACCTTC.

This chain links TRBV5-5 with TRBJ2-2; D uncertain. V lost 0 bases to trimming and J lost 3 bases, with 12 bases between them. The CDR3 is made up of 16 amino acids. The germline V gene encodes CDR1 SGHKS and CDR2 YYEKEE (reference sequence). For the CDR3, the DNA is TGTGCCAGCAGCTTGGTATCCAACACATACACCGGGGAGCTGTTTTTT. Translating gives CASSLVSNTYTGELFF.

The CDR3 bases are TGTGCCAGCAGCTTAGGCTACGGGGGCCAAGAGACCCAGTACTTC. It encodes CASSLGYGGQETQYF. The chain joins TRBV11-3 to TRBJ2-5; D possibly corresponds to TRBD2 (6 bases). Germline CDR1 reads SGHNT; CDR2 reads YENEEA. The V end lost 1 base, the J end lost 1 base, and 10 bases lay between the germline ends. The CDR3 is made up of 15 amino acids. The variable domain in full, completed from reference TRBV11-3 and TRBJ2-5, reads EAGVVQSPRYKIIEKKQPVAFWCNPISGHNTLYWYLQNLGQGPELLIRYENEEAVDDSQLPKDRFSAERLKGVDSTLKIQPAELGDSAVYLCASSLGYGGQETQYFGPGTRLLVL.

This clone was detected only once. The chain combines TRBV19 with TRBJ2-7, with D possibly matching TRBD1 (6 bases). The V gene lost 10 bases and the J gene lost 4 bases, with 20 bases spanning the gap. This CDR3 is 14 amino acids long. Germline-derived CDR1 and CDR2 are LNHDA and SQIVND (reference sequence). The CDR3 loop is CATKDSQVHYEQYF. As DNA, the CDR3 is TGTGCCACTAAGGACAGCCAAGTACATTACGAGCAGTACTTC.

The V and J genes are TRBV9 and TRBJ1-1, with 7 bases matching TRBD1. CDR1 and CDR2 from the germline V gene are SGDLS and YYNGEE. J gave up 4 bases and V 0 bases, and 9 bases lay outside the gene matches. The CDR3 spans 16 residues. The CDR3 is CASSVGPRQGATEAFF. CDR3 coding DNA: TGTGCCAGCAGCGTAGGCCCGAGACAGGGTGCCACTGAAGCTTTCTTT.

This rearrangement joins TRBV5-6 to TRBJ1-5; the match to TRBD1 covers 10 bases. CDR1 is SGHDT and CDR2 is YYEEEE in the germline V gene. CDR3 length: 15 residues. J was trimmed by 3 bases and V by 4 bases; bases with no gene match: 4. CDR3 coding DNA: TGTGCCAGCAGCCGGGACAGGGGCCTCAATCAGCCCCAGCATTTT. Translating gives CASSRDRGLNQPQHF.

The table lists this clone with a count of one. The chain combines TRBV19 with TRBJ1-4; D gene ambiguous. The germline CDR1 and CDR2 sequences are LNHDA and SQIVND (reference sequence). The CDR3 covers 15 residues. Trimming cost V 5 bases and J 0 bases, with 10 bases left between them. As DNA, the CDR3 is TGTGCCAGTAGTTCTCAATCAGCAACTAATGAAAAACTGTTTTTT. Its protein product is CASSSQSATNEKLFF.

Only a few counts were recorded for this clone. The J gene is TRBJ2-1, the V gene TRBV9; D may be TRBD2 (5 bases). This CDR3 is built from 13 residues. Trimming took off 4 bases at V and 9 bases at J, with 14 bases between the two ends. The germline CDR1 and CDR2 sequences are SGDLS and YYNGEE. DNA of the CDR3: TGTGCCAGCAGCACAATACTAGGAGGTGAGCAGTTCTTC. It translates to CASSTILGGEQFF.

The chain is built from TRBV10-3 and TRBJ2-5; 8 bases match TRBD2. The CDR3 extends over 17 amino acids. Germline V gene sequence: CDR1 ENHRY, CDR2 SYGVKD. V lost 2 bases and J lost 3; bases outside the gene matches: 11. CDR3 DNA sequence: TGTGCCATCAGTGAGCCGACCGGGACTAGGAATAAAGAGACCCAGTACTTC. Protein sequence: CAISEPTGTRNKETQYF.

The CDR3 bases are TGCGCCAGCAGCTTAGGCAGGGCGGGCTACACCTTC. Its translation is CASSLGRAGYTF. V gene TRBV5-1 combines with J gene TRBJ1-2; D may be TRBD1 (5 bases). V was trimmed by 2 bases and J by 8 bases, leaving 10 bases between them. Germline CDR1 SGHRS, CDR2 YFSETQ. The CDR3 has 12 residues.

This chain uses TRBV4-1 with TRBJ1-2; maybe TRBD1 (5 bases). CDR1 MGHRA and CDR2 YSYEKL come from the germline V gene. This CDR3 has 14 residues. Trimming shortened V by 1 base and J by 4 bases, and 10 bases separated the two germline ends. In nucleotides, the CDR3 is TGCGCCAGCAGCCAAGGGGGGGGGTCCTATGGCTACACCTTC. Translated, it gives CASSQGGGSYGYTF.

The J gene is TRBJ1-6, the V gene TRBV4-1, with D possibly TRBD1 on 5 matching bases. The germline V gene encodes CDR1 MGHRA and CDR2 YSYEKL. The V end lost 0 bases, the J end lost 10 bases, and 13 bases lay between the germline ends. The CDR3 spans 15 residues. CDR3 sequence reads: CASSQEGQRPSPLHF. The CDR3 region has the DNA TGCGCCAGCAGCCAAGAGGGGCAGAGGCCATCACCCCTCCACTTT.

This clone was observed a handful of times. The CDR3 DNA sequence: TGTGCTAGTGGTTTGGACTACAATGAGCAGTTCTTC. It is translated as CASGLDYNEQFF. This chain joins TRBV12-5 and TRBJ2-1; D not resolved. The length of the CDR3 is 12 residues. Trimming removed 1 base from V and 3 bases from J, with 1 base in between. Germline assignment: CDR1 LGHNT and CDR2 FRNRAP.

CDR3: CASSTTDSSPLHF. CDR3 DNA: TGTGCCAGCAGTACCACAGACAGTTCACCCCTCCACTTT. The chain combines TRBV14 with TRBJ1-6, with D possibly being TRBD1 (5 bases). From germline, CDR1 is SGHDN and CDR2 FVKESK. V lost 6 bases, J lost 9 bases, and 12 bases lay in between. This CDR3 has 13 amino acids. The variable domain in full, with the rest retrieved from reference TRBV14 and TRBJ1-6, is EAGVTQFPSHSVIEKGQTVTLRCDPISGHDNLYWYRRVMGKEIKFLLHFVKESKQDESGMPNNRFLAERTGGTYSTLKVQPAELEDSGVYFCASSTTDSSPLHFGNGTRLTVT.

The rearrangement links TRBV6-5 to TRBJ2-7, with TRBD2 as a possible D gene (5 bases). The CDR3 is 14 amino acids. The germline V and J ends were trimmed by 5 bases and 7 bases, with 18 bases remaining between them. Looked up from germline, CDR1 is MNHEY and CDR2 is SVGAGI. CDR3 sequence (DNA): TGTGCCAGCAGTACCGGGCCTGAATCGGGAGAGCAGTACTTC. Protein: CASSTGPESGEQYF.